The entry that follows covers one T cell receptor (beta chain) sequence. The target of this receptor is not known. Base qualities are not at hand, and no much larger clone is one base apart. The V end loses 6 bases and the J end loses 2 bases, and a stretch of 17 bases separates them. Spanning cysteine to phenylalanine, the CDR3 consists of 15 amino acids. CDR3 DNA is the only sequence kept; it has 45 bases, read in frame from the first base. Sample treatment or condition, as interpreted from the label and publication: in vitro stimulation with specific CMV peptide epitopes to enrich CMV-specific T cells. The data stem from a study of T cell repertoires in cytomegalovirus infection (dated by TCRdb to between 2018 and 2021). About the study as a whole: Alongside well-studied HLA-B-restricted epitopes, the peptide stimulations were aimed at recently identified HLA-C-restricted CMV epitopes, whose presentation resists viral immunomodulation. The HLA type of each donor mattered for the analysis, because public TCR beta signatures pointed to carriage of CMV infection along with the matching HLA type. General conclusions and limits of the study: In both this cohort and an independent roughly 330-donor cohort, the cumulative frequency of public TCR beta family members distinguished carriers of CMV infection plus the relevant HLA type. In the ex vivo response, HLA-C-restricted CMV-specific TCR beta clonotypes were dominant, and in two of eight donors the single most frequent clonotype came from this HLA-C-restricted group.

Instrument used: Illumina HiSeq 1500. TCRdb reanalyzed the raw reads on its own, using fastp at Q25 for trimming and MiXCR for clone calling, and kept in-frame beta chains. CDR3 protein duplicates are merged, each entry listing the most common genes and DNA. The table for this sample lists approximately 50,000 distinct CDR3 sequences; around 20% of them were counted only once. 60% to 65% of the sample lies in the top ten. The chain is assembled from TRBV12-3 or TRBV12-4 and TRBJ2-7; possibly the D gene is TRBD2, per 6 matching bases. Sequences were derived from CD8+ T cells from cultured PBMCs, sampled from culture after CMV antigen stimulation. The TCR originated in a human donor in good health (CMV status not recorded). Some clones in this sample may be carry-over from other donors' samples. The sequence in DNA is TGTGCCAGCAGATCTAGTAACGGGGGACCCTACGAGCAGTACTTC. Its protein product is CASRSSNGGPYEQYF.